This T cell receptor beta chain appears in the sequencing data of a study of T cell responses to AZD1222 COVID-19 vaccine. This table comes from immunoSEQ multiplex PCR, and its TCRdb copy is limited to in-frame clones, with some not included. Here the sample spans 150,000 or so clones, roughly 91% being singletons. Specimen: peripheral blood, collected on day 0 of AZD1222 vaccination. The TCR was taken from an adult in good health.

The CDR3 coding sequence is TGTGCCAGCAGCTTAAGCTCTAGCGGGTCCAACAATGAGCAGTTCTTC. It is translated as CASSLSSSGSNNEQFF. V gene TRBV7-3 combines with J gene TRBJ2-1; 8 bases match TRBD2. This CDR3 contains 16 residues. Germline assignment: CDR1 SGHTA and CDR2 FQGTGA. V lost 1 base and J lost 5; bases outside the gene matches: 7. Based on the CDR3 plus reference TRBV7-3 and TRBJ2-1, the full variable domain is GAGVSQTPSNKVTEKGKYVELRCDPISGHTALYWYRQSLGQGPEFLIYFQGTGAADDSGLPNDRFFAVRPEGSVSTLKIQRTERGDSAVYLCASSLSSSGSNNEQFFGPGTRLTVL.